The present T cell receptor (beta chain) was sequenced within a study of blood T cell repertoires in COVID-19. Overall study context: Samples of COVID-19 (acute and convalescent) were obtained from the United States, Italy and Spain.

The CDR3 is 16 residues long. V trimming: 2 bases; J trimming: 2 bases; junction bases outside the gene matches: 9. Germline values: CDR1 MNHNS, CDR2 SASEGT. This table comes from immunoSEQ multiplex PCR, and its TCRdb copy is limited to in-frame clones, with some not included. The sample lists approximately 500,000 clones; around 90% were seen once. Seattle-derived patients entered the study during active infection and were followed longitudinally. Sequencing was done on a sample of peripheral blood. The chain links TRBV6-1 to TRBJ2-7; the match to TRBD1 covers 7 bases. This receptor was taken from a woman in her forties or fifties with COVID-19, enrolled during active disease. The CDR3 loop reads CASSERGLAGAYEQYF. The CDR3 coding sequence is TGTGCCAGCAGTGAAAGGGGGCTAGCAGGGGCCTACGAGCAGTACTTC.